The next 13 T cell receptor beta chains were all read from a single sample in a study of blood T cell repertoires in COVID-19. Assay used: immunoSEQ multiplex PCR; TCRdb lists only in-frame clones, some missing. This sample has approximately 49,000 clones; around 86% occur once, and the top ten carry roughly 13%. The sample was peripheral blood. These TCRs come from a human donor with acute or convalescent COVID-19. The donor label of this sample is uncertain.

The gene calls are TRBV2 and TRBJ2-6, with 12 bases matching TRBD1. The ends lost 6 bases at V and 2 bases at J; junction bases unmatched: 5. Germline-derived CDR1 and CDR2 are SNHLY and FYNNEI. The CDR3 extends over 17 amino acids. The CDR3 loop is CASRPGQGAPGANVLTF. The CDR3 DNA follows: TGTGCCAGCAGACCGGGACAGGGGGCTCCTGGGGCCAACGTCCTGACTTTC.

The chain has TRBV10-1 and TRBJ1-2, with 7 positions matching TRBD1. Germline loops: CDR1 WNHNN, CDR2 SYGVQD (reference sequence). The CDR3 runs 13 residues. V lost 5 bases to trimming and J lost 6 bases; unmatched junction nucleotides: 6. CDR3: CASSPGTDHGYTF. The CDR3 DNA reads as TGCGCCAGCAGTCCCGGGACAGATCATGGCTACACCTTC.

The rearrangement uses TRBV5-1 and TRBJ2-1; D might be TRBD1 (5 bases). Germline CDR1 and CDR2: SGHRS and YFSETQ. The CDR3 is 13 amino acids. Trimming took off 0 bases at V and 7 bases at J, with 8 bases between the two ends. The CDR3 region is CASSLGQTNEQFF. The CDR3 DNA reads as TGCGCCAGCAGCTTGGGACAGACGAATGAGCAGTTCTTC.

This clone was seen a handful of times. The CDR3 sequence is CASSILQAGGSYNEQFF. CDR3 nucleotides: TGCGCCAGCAGCATACTCCAGGCGGGGGGCTCCTACAATGAGCAGTTCTTC. The V gene is TRBV5-1, the J gene TRBJ2-1, with 8 nucleotides matching TRBD2. Trimming cost V 4 bases and J 0 bases; bases outside gene matches: 9. The germline V gene encodes CDR1 SGHRS and CDR2 YFSETQ. This CDR3 spans 17 amino acids.

V usage is TRBV2 and J usage is TRBJ1-5; 8 bases agree with TRBD1. CDR3 length: 16 amino acids. Germline loops: CDR1 SNHLY, CDR2 FYNNEI. The J segment lost 5 bases and the V segment lost 4 bases, leaving 10 bases of the junction unmatched. The CDR3 nucleotides are TGTGCCAGCAGTGGCTTCCAGGGGGCAGCTCATCAGCCCCAGCATTTT. Translating it yields CASSGFQGAAHQPQHF.

The V call is TRBV2, the J call TRBJ2-1, with 8 bases aligning to TRBD1. This CDR3 spans 14 amino acids. Germline V gives CDR1 SNHLY, CDR2 FYNNEI. Losses at the gene ends were 7 bases for V and 4 bases for J; bases not matched to a gene: 6. The DNA of the CDR3 is TGTGCCAGCACCCCGGGACAGGTGTACAATGAGCAGTTCTTC. Its protein product is CASTPGQVYNEQFF.

This clone came up once. The chain is built from TRBV27 and TRBJ1-2; D is possibly TRBD1 (5 bases). Germline V gene data show CDR1 as MNHEY and CDR2 as SMNVEV (reference sequence). Trimming left V 3 bases short and J 6 bases short, with 8 bases between. The CDR3 sequence is 12 residues long. The CDR3: CASSLSGNGYTF. The CDR3 DNA reads as TGTGCCAGCAGTTTGTCAGGGAATGGCTACACCTTC.

The V and J genes are TRBV9 and TRBJ2-3; 7 bases map to TRBD2. V shed 4 bases and J 4 bases; nucleotides not matched to a gene: 9. CDR3 length: 15 amino acids. Germline CDR1 reads SGDLS; CDR2 reads YYNGEE. CDR3 residues: CASSPAEGRADTQYF. The CDR3 DNA follows: TGTGCCAGCAGCCCAGCTGAGGGGAGGGCAGATACGCAGTATTTT.

This clone has just a few counts. The V gene is TRBV28, the J gene TRBJ1-2, with 11 bases identical to TRBD1. The CDR3 runs 14 residues. The ends lost 5 bases at V and 7 bases at J; junction bases unmatched: 6. Germline-derived CDR1 and CDR2 are MDHEN and SYDVKM. The CDR3 DNA sequence: TGTGCCAGCAGTACGGGACAGGGGGTGTTTGGCTACACCTTC. Translating it yields CASSTGQGVFGYTF.

The rearrangement joins TRBV6-5 to TRBJ1-4; TRBD1 matches 8 bases. CDR1 and CDR2 from the germline V gene are MNHEY and SVGAGI. The CDR3 spans 14 residues. The ends lost 6 bases at V and 0 bases at J; junction bases unmatched: 0. CDR3 loop: CASRDRATNEKLFF. The CDR3 DNA reads TGTGCCAGCAGGGACAGGGCAACTAATGAAAAACTGTTTTTT.

The J gene is TRBJ1-4, the V gene TRBV7-9; D uncertain. The germline CDR1 and CDR2 sequences are SEHNR and FQNEAQ (reference sequence). The V and J ends lost 8 bases and 0 bases respectively, with 7 bases between them. This CDR3 region has 13 residues. The CDR3 reads CASAIATNEKLFF. CDR3 DNA sequence: TGTGCCAGCGCGATTGCAACTAATGAAAAACTGTTTTTT.

This clone was observed once. This chain uses TRBV4-2 with TRBJ2-1, with D perhaps matching TRBD2 (7 bases). This CDR3 has 16 amino acids. Germline V CDR1 and CDR2: LGHNA, YNFKEQ. The V end lost 0 bases, the J end lost 6 bases, and 15 bases lay between the germline ends. CDR3: CASSQEGGGGGNEQFF. The CDR3 nucleotides are TGTGCCAGCAGCCAAGAGGGCGGAGGGGGGGGCAATGAGCAGTTCTTC.

The rearrangement links TRBV5-6 to TRBJ1-2; D might be TRBD1 (5 bases). The CDR3 length is 14 residues. Germline assignment: CDR1 SGHDT and CDR2 YYEEEE. Trimming removed 0 bases from V and 4 bases from J, with 10 bases in between. CDR3 sequence: CASSLGQTPYGYTF. The CDR3 DNA sequence: TGTGCCAGCAGCTTGGGACAGACTCCCTATGGCTACACCTTC.